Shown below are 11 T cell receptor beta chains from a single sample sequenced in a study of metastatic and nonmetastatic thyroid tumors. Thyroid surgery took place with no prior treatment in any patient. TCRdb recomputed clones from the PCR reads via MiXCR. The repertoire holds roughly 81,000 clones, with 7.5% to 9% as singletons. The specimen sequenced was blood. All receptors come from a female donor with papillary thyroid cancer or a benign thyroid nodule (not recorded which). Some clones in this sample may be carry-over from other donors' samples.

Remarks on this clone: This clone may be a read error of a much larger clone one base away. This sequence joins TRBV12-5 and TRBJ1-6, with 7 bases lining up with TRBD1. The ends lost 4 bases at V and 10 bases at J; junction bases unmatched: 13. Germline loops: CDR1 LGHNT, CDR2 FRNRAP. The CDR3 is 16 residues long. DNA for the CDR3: TGTGCTAGTGGTTCGACCCTAGACAGGGAAGCCTCACCCCTCCACTTT. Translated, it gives CASGSTLDREASPLHF. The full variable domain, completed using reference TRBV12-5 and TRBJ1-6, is DARVTQTPRHKVTEMGQEVTMRCQPILGHNTVFWYRQTMMQGLELLAYFRNRAPLDDSGMPKDRFSAEMPDATLATLKIQPSEPRDSAVYFCASGSTLDREASPLHFGNGTRLTVT.

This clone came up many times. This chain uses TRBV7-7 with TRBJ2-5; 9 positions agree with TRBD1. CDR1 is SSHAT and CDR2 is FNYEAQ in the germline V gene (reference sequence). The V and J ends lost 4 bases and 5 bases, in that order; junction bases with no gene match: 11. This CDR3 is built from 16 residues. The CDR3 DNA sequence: TGTGCCAGCAGCTCGTCCCTACAGGGGGCTGTGGAGACCCAGTACTTC. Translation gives CASSSSLQGAVETQYF.

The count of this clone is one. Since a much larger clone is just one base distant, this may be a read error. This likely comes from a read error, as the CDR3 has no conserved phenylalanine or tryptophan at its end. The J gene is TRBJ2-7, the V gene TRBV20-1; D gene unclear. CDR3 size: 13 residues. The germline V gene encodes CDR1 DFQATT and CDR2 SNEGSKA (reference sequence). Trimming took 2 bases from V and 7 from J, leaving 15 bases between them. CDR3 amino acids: CSARRPRGCEQYL. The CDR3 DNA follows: TGCAGTGCTAGAAGGCCTAGAGGTTGTGAGCAGTACCTC.

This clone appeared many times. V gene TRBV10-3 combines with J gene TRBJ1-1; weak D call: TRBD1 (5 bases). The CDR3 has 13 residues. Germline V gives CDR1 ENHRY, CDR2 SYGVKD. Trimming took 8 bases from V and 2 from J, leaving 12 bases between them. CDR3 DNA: TGTGCCATCGGTTCATGGGACAACACTGAAGCTTTCTTT. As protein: CAIGSWDNTEAFF.

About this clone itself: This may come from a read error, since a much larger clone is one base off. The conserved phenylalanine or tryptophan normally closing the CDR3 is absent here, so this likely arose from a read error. The chain's CDR3 is CASSWTSAPYDGYTL. The CDR3 DNA reads TGCGCCAGCAGCTGGACAAGCGCCCCATACGATGGCTACACCCTC. The J gene is TRBJ1-2, the V gene TRBV5-1; D is possibly TRBD1 (5 bases). This CDR3 comprises 15 residues. Germline-derived CDR1 and CDR2 are SGHRS and YFSETQ. The V and J ends lost 3 bases and 6 bases respectively, with 18 bases between them.

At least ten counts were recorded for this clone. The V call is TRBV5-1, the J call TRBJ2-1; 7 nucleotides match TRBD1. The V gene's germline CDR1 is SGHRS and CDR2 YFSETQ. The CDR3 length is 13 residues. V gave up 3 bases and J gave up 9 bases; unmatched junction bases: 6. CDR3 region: CASSWITGAEQFF. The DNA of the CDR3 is TGCGCCAGCAGCTGGATAACAGGGGCTGAGCAGTTCTTC.

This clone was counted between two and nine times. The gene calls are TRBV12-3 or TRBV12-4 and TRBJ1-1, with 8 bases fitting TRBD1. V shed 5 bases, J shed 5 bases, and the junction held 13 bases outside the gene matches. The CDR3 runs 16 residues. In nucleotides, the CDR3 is TGTGCCAGCAGTCGCTCCTTCGGACAGGGCAGAACTGAAGCTTTCTTT. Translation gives CASSRSFGQGRTEAFF.

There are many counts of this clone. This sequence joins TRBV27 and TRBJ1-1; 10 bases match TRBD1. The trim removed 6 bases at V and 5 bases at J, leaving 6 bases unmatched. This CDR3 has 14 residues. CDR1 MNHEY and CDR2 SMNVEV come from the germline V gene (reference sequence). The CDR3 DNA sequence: TGTGCCAGCAGACGGACAGGGGGTTGGACTGAAGCTTTCTTT. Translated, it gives CASRRTGGWTEAFF.

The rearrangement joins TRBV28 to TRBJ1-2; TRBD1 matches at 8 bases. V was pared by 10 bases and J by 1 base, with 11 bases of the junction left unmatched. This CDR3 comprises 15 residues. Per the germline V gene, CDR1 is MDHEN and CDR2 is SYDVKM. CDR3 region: CAIKGQGAFNYGYTF. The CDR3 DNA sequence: TGTGCCATTAAGGGGCAGGGGGCTTTTAACTATGGCTACACCTTC.

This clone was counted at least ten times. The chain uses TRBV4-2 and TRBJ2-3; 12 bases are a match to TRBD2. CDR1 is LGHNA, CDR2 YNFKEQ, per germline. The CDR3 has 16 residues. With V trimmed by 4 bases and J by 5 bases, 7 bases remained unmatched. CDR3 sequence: CASSPASGGAVDTQYF. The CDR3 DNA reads TGTGCCAGCAGCCCAGCTAGCGGGGGGGCCGTAGATACGCAGTATTTT.

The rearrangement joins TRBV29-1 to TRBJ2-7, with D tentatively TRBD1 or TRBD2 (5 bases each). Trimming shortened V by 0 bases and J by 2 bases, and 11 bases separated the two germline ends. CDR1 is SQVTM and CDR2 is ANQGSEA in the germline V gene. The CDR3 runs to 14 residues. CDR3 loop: CSVEEPGTTYEQYF. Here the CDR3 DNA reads TGCAGCGTTGAAGAACCCGGGACCACCTACGAGCAGTACTTC.